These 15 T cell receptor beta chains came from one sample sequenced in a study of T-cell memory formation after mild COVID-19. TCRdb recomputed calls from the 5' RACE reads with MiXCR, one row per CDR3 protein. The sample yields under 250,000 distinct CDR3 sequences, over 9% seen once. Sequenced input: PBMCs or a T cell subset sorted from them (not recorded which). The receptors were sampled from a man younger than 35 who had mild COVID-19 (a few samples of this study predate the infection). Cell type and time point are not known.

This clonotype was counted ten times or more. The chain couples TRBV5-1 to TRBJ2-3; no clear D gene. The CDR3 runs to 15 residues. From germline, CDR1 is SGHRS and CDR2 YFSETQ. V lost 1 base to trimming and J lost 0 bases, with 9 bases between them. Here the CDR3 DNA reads TGCGCCAGCAGCTTGCTTAGTCCTAGCACAGATACGCAGTATTTT. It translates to CASSLLSPSTDTQYF.

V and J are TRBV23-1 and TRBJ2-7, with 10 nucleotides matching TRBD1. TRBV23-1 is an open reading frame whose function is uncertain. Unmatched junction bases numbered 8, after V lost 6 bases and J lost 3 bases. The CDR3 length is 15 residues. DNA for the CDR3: TGCGCCAGCAGATGGGACAGGGGAGATAACTACGAGCAGTACTTC. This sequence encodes CASRWDRGDNYEQYF.

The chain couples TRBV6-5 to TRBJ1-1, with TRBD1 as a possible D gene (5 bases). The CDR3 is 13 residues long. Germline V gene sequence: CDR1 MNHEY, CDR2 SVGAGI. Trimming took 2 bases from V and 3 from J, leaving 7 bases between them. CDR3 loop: CASSYTQDTEAFF. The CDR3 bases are TGTGCCAGCAGTTACACACAGGACACTGAAGCTTTCTTT.

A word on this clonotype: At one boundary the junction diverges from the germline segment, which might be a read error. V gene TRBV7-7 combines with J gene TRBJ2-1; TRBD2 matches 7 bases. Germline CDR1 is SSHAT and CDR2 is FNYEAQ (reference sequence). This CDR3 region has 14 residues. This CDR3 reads CASSLAGPNNEQFF. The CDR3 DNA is TGTGCTAGCAGCTTAGCGGGCCCGAACAATGAGCAGTTCTTC.

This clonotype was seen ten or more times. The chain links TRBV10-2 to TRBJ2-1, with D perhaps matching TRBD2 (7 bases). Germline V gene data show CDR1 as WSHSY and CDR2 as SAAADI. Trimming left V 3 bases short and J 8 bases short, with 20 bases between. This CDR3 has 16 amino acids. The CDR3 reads CASSDPLGGGRHEQFF. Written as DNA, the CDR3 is TGCGCCAGCAGTGACCCGCTGGGCGGGGGCCGGCATGAGCAGTTCTTC.

CDR3 loop: CSARRFPEEGAEGEKLFF. DNA of the CDR3: TGCAGTGCTAGACGGTTCCCGGAGGAGGGGGCCGAGGGTGAAAAACTGTTTTTT. The V and J genes are TRBV20-1 and TRBJ1-4; TRBD1 matches 7 bases. The CDR3 extends over 18 amino acids. V shed 2 bases and J 7 bases; nucleotides not matched to a gene: 19. Per the germline V gene, CDR1 is DFQATT and CDR2 is SNEGSKA (reference sequence).

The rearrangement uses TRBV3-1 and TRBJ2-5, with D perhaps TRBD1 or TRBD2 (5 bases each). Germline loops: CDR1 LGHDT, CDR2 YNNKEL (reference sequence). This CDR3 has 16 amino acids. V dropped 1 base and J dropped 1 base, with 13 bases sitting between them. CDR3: CASSQGEGTPQETQYF. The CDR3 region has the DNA TGTGCCAGCAGCCAAGGCGAAGGGACCCCCCAAGAGACCCAGTACTTC.

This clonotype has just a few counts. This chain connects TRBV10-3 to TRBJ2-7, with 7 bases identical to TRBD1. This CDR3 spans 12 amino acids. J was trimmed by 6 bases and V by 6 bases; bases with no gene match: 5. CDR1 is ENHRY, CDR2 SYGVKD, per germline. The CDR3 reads CAISATGVEQYV. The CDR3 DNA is TGTGCCATCAGCGCAACAGGGGTCGAGCAGTACGTC.

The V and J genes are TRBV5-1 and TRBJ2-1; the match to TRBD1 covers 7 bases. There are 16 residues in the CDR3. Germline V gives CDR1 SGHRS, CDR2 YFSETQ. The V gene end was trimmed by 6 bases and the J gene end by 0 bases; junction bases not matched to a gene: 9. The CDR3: CASTTGALTSYNEQFF. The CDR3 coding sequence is TGCGCCAGCACAACAGGGGCTTTAACCTCCTACAATGAGCAGTTCTTC.

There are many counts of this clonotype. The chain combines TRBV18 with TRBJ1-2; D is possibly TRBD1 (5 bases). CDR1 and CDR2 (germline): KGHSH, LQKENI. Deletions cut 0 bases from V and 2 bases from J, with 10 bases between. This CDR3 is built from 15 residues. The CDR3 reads CASSPPARENYGYTF. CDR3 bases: TGTGCCAGCTCACCACCGGCCAGGGAGAACTATGGCTACACCTTC.

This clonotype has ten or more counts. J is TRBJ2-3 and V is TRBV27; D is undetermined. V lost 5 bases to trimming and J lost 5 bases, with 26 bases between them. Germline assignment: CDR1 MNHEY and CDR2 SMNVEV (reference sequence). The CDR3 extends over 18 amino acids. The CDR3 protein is CASSTFFKSRMERDTQYF. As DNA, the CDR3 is TGTGCCAGCAGTACTTTTTTTAAGTCGAGAATGGAGAGAGATACGCAGTATTTT.

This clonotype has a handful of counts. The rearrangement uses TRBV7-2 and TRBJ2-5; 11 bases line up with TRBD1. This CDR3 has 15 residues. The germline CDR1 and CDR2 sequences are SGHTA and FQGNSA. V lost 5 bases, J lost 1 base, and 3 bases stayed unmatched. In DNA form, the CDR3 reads TGTGCCAGCAGCCGGGGACAGGGGGTCCAAGAGACCCAGTACTTC. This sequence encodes CASSRGQGVQETQYF. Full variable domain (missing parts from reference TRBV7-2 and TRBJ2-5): GAGVSQSPSNKVTEKGKDVELRCDPISGHTALYWYRQSLGQGLEFLIYFQGNSAPDKSGLPSDRFSAERTGGSVSTLTIQRTQQEDSAVYLCASSRGQGVQETQYFGPGTRLLVL.

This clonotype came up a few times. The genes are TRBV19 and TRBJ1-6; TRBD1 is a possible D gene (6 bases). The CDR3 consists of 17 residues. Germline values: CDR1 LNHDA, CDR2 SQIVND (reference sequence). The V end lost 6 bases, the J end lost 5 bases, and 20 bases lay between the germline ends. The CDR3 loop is CASSPPQGRKNNSPLHF. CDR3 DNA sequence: TGTGCCAGTAGCCCCCCACAGGGAAGGAAAAATAATTCACCCCTCCACTTT.

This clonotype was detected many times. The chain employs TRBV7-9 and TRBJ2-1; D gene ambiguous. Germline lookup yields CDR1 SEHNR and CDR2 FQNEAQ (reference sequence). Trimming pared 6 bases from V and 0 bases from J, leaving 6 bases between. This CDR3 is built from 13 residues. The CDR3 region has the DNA TGTGCCAGCAGAAGGGACTCCTACAATGAGCAGTTCTTC. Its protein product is CASRRDSYNEQFF.

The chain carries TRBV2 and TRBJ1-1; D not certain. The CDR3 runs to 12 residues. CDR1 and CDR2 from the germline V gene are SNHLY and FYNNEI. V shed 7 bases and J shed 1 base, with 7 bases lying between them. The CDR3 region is CASKAGNTEAFF. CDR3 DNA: TGTGCCAGCAAGGCGGGGAACACTGAAGCTTTCTTT.